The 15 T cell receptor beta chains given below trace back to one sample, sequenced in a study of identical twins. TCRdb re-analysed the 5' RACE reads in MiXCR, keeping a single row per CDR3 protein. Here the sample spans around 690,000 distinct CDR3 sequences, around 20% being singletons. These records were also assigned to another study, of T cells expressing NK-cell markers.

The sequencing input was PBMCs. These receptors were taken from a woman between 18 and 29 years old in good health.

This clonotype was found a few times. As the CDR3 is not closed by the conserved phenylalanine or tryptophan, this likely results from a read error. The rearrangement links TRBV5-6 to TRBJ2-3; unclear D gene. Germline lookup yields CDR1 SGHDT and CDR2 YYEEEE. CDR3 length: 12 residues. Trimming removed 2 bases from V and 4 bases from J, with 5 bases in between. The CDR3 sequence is CASSFGSDTQYL. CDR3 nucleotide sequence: TGTGCCAGCAGCTTCGGCTCAGATACGCAGTATTTG.

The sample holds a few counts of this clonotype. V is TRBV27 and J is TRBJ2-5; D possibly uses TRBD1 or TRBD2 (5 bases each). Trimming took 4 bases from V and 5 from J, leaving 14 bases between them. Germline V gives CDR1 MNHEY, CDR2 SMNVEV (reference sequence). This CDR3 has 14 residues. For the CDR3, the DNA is TGTGCCAGCAGTTCCCCCTTACGGGGCGAGACCCAGTACTTC. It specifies CASSSPLRGETQYF.

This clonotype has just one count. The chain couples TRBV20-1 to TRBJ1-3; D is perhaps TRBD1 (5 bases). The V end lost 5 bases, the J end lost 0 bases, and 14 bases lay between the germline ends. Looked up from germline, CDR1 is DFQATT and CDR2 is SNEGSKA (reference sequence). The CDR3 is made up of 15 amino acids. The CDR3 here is CSARVGLGSGNTIYF. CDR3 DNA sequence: TGCAGTGCTCGCGTGGGACTCGGCTCTGGAAACACCATATATTTT.

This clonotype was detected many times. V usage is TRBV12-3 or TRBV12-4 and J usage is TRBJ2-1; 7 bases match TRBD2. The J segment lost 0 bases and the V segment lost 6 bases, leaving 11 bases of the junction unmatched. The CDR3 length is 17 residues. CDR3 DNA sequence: TGTGCCAGCAGGGCCATCCTGGGCGGGAGCTCCTACAATGAGCAGTTCTTC. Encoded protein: CASRAILGGSSYNEQFF.

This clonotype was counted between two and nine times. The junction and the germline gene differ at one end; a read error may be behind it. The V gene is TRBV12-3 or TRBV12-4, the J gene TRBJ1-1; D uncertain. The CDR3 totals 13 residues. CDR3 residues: CASSLSRARRRNF. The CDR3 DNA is TGTGCCAGCAGTCTGAGTAGGGCCCGGAGGAGAAACTTT.

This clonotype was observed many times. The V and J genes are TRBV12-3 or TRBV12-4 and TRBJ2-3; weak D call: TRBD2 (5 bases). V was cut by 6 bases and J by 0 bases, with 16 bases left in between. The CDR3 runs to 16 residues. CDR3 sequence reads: CASSPRASRSTDTQYF. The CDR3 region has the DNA TGTGCCAGCAGCCCCCGGGCTAGCAGAAGCACAGATACGCAGTATTTT.

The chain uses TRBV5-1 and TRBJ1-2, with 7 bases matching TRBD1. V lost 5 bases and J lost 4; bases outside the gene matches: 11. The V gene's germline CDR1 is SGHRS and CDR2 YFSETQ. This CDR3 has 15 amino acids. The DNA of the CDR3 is TGCGCCAGCAGGGGAGAACGGGGGACAGCCTATGGCTACACCTTC. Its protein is CASRGERGTAYGYTF.

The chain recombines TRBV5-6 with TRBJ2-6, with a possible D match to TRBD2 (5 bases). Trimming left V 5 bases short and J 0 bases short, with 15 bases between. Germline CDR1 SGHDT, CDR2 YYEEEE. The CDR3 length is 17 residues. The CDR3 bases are TGTGCCAGCAGTCCGGACTCCACAAGCTCTGGGGCCAACGTCCTGACTTTC. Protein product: CASSPDSTSSGANVLTF.

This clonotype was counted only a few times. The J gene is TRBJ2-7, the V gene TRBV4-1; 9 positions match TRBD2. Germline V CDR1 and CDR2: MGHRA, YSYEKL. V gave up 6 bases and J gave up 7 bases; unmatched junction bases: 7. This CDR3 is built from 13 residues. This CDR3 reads CASSLRLAEEQYF. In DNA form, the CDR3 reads TGCGCCAGCAGTCTACGACTAGCGGAAGAGCAGTACTTC.

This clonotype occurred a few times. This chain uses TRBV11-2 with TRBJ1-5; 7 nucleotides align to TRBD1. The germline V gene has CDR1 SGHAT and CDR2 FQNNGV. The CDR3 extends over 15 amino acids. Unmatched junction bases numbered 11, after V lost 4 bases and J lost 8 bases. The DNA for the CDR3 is TGTGCCAGCAGCTCATCCCCGGCCACAGGGGAGCCCCAGCATTTT. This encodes CASSSSPATGEPQHF.

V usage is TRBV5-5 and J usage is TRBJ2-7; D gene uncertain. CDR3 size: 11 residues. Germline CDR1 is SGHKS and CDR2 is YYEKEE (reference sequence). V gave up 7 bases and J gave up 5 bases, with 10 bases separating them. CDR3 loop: CASSPRNEQYF. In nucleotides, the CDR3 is TGTGCCAGCTCACCTCGGAACGAGCAGTACTTC.

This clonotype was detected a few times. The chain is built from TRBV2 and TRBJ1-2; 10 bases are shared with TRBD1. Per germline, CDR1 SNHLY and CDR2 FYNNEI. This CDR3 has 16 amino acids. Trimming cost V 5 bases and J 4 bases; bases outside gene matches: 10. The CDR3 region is CASSQDRGSLTYGYTF. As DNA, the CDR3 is TGTGCCAGCAGTCAGGACAGGGGGTCGCTGACCTATGGCTACACCTTC. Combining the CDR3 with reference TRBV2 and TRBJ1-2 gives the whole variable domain EPEVTQTPSHQVTQMGQEVILRCVPISNHLYFYWYRQILGQKVEFLVSFYNNEISEKSEIFDDQFSVERPDGSNFTLKIRSTKLEDSAMYFCASSQDRGSLTYGYTFGSGTRLTVV.

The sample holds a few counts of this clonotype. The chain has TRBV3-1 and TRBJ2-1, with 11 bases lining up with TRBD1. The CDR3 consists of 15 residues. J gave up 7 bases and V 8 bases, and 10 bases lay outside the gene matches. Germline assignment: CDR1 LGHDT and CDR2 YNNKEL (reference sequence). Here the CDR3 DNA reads TGTGCCAGCCTTGGACGGGGACAGGGGGAAAATGAGCAGTTCTTC. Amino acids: CASLGRGQGENEQFF.

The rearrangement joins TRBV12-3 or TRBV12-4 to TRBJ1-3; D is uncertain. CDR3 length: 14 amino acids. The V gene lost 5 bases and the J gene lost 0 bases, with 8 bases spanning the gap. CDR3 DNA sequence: TGTGCCAGCAGTCCCTGGGACTCTGGAAACACCATATATTTT. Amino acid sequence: CASSPWDSGNTIYF.

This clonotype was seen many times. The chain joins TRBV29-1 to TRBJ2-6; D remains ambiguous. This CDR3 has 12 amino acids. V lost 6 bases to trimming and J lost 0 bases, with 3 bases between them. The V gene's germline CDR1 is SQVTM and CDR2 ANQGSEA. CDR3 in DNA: TGCAGCGTGATCTCTGGGGCCAACGTCCTGACTTTC. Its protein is CSVISGANVLTF.